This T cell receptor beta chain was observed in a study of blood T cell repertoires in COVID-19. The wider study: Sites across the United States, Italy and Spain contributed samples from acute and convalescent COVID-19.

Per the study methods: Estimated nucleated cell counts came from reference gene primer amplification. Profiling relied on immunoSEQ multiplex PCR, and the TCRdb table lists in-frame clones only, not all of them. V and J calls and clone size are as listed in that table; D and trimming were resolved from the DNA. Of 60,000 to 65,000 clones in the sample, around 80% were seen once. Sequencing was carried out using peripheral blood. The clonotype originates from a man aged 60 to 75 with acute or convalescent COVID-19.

CDR3 sequence: CASSFRGGINYEQYF. CDR3 nucleotides: TGTGCCAGCAGCTTCCGGGGCGGGATTAACTACGAGCAGTACTTC. This rearrangement joins TRBV3-1 (or the pseudogene TRBV3-2) to TRBJ2-7; maybe TRBD2 (6 bases). Germline CDR1 is LGHDT and CDR2 is YNNKEL (reference sequence). The CDR3 length is 15 residues. Trimming removed 5 bases at V and 3 bases at J, with 17 bases between.